Below are 16 T cell receptor beta chains sequenced from a single sample in a study of CD8+ T cells in alopecia areata. Sequencing used cDNA as its template, made by extracting RNA and reverse transcribing it. The method was immunoSEQ multiplex PCR; TCRdb's version includes in-frame clones alone and lacks a portion of them. The sample yields 200,000 to 250,000 clones, about 53% seen once. Here the sequenced sample was CD4+ T cells sorted from blood, taken at week 0. The receptors derive from a human donor with alopecia areata.

V and J are TRBV6-5 and TRBJ2-7; D remains unclear. The V gene's germline CDR1 is MNHEY and CDR2 SVGAGI. Trimming shortened V by 4 bases and J by 3 bases, and 7 bases separated the two germline ends. The CDR3 extends over 12 amino acids. In DNA, the CDR3 is TGTGCCAGCAGTTGGGCAGGCTACGAGCAGTACTTC. It translates to CASSWAGYEQYF.

The V call is TRBV6-1, the J call TRBJ1-5; tentatively, D is TRBD1 (5 bases). Germline V gene lookup returns CDR1 MNHNS and CDR2 SASEGT. V was cut by 4 bases and J by 6 bases, with 10 bases left in between. CDR3 length: 13 amino acids. CDR3 coding DNA: TGTGCCAGCAGTGGACAGTTCGGTCAGCCCCAGCATTTT. As protein: CASSGQFGQPQHF.

The chain uses TRBV29-1 and TRBJ2-1; D unclear. Trimming left V 2 bases short and J 4 bases short, with 9 bases between. CDR3 length: 13 amino acids. From germline, CDR1 is SQVTM and CDR2 ANQGSEA. CDR3 in amino acids: CSVETSEYNEQFF. CDR3 DNA sequence: TGCAGCGTTGAAACGTCCGAATACAATGAGCAGTTCTTC.

A few counts support this clone. This chain links TRBV13 with TRBJ1-1; D is possibly TRBD1 (5 bases). Germline V gene sequence: CDR1 PRHDT, CDR2 FYEKMQ (reference sequence). Trimming removed 6 bases from V and 0 bases from J, with 14 bases in between. This CDR3 has 15 amino acids. This chain's CDR3 is CASRPVAGVNTEAFF. Here the CDR3 DNA reads TGTGCCAGCAGACCCGTCGCGGGGGTGAACACTGAAGCTTTCTTT. Together with reference TRBV13 and TRBJ1-1, the CDR3 gives the full variable domain: AAGVIQSPRHLIKEKRETATLKCYPIPRHDTVYWYQQGPGQDPQFLISFYEKMQSDKGSIPDRFSAQQFSDYHSELNMSSLELGDSALYFCASRPVAGVNTEAFFGQGTRLTVV.

The chain has TRBV14 and TRBJ2-7; 10 nucleotides line up with TRBD2. V lost 4 bases and J lost 3; bases outside the gene matches: 9. There are 16 residues in the CDR3. CDR1 and CDR2 (germline): SGHDN, FVKESK. The CDR3 region is CASSRKPSGGFYEQYF. The CDR3 region has the DNA TGTGCCAGCAGCCGAAAACCTAGCGGGGGCTTCTACGAGCAGTACTTC.

The rearrangement joins TRBV25-1 to TRBJ1-1; D is uncertain. V gave up 7 bases and J gave up 11 bases, with 14 bases separating them. The CDR3 consists of 11 residues. The germline V gene encodes CDR1 MGHDK and CDR2 SYGVNS. CDR3 coding DNA: TGTGCCAGCATAGTGTCCGGTAGGGCTTTCTTT. Protein product: CASIVSGRAFF.

This clone has only a few counts. The genes are TRBV5-1 and TRBJ2-5; TRBD2 matches at 8 bases. This CDR3 region has 16 residues. Germline V CDR1 and CDR2: SGHRS, YFSETQ. With V trimmed by 4 bases and J by 2 bases, 10 bases remained unmatched. The CDR3 DNA sequence: TGCGCCAGCAGCCATGGAGGGAGCGGGGGTCAAGAGACCCAGTACTTC. Translated, it gives CASSHGGSGGQETQYF.

J is TRBJ1-1 and V is TRBV11-2; D call uncertain. The germline gives CDR1 SGHAT, CDR2 FQNNGV. The ends were cut back, 2 bases at V and 0 bases at J, with 10 bases in the middle. The CDR3 covers 15 residues. The CDR3 nucleotides are TGTGCCAGCAGCTTAAACGGCTTTCTGAACACTGAAGCTTTCTTT. Amino acid sequence: CASSLNGFLNTEAFF.

This clone appeared once. V usage is TRBV2 and J usage is TRBJ2-1; 7 nucleotides agree with TRBD2. Germline V lookup: CDR1 SNHLY, CDR2 FYNNEI. The CDR3 totals 15 residues. The V segment lost 1 base and the J segment 2 bases; nucleotides outside the gene matches: 2. The CDR3 DNA sequence: TGTGCCAGCAGTGAAGGGCGGGAGCCCTACAATGAGCAGTTCTTC. Its protein product is CASSEGREPYNEQFF.

This chain links TRBV7-9 with TRBJ1-2; D might be TRBD1 (5 bases). The CDR3 has 15 residues. The V and J ends lost 3 bases and 4 bases respectively, with 15 bases between them. Per germline, CDR1 SEHNR and CDR2 FQNEAQ (reference sequence). CDR3 sequence (DNA): TGTGCCAGCAGCTTGATGGGACGACAGAGCTATGGCTACACCTTC. This gives the protein CASSLMGRQSYGYTF.

The table lists this clone with a few counts. The gene calls are TRBV30 and TRBJ2-3; D is unclear. There are 14 residues in the CDR3. V gave up 3 bases and J gave up 3 bases, with 13 bases separating them. Per the germline V gene, CDR1 is GTSNPN and CDR2 is SVGIG (reference sequence). The CDR3 DNA is TGTGCCTGGAGCTCCAGTTCAAGGACAGATACGCAGTATTTT. The encoded protein is CAWSSSSRTDTQYF.

V usage is TRBV30 and J usage is TRBJ2-7, with TRBD2 matching 7 bases. V lost 3 bases, J lost 5 bases, and 7 bases stayed unmatched. The CDR3 covers 13 residues. The V gene's germline CDR1 is GTSNPN and CDR2 SVGIG (reference sequence). CDR3 in DNA: TGTGCCTGGAGCGGGAGGTCTTCCCACGAGCAGTACTTC. The encoded protein is CAWSGRSSHEQYF.

The chain recombines TRBV9 with TRBJ2-3, with 9 bases matching TRBD2. The V and J ends lost 4 bases and 6 bases, in that order; junction bases with no gene match: 12. Germline CDR1 and CDR2: SGDLS and YYNGEE. The CDR3 loop spans 16 amino acids. CDR3 in amino acids: CASSPRLAGFTDTQYF. The CDR3 nucleotides read TGTGCCAGCAGCCCTCGCCTAGCGGGGTTTACCGATACGCAGTATTTT.

The sample holds a few counts of this clone. The V and J genes are TRBV5-1 and TRBJ2-6; 9 bases fit TRBD1. Germline values: CDR1 SGHRS, CDR2 YFSETQ. The CDR3 totals 15 residues. The V gene end was trimmed by 3 bases and the J gene end by 2 bases; junction bases not matched to a gene: 0. CDR3 sequence reads: CASSWDRAGANVLTF. CDR3 coding DNA: TGCGCCAGCAGCTGGGACAGGGCTGGGGCCAACGTCCTGACTTTC.

V is TRBV7-9 and J is TRBJ2-5; D gene ambiguous. Trimming pared 2 bases from V and 2 bases from J, leaving 6 bases between. Per germline, CDR1 SEHNR and CDR2 FQNEAQ (reference sequence). The CDR3 covers 13 residues. The CDR3: CASSLNPQETQYF. The CDR3 DNA sequence: TGTGCCAGCAGCTTAAACCCTCAAGAGACCCAGTACTTC. The full variable domain, rest sourced from reference TRBV7-9 and TRBJ2-5, is DTGVSQNPRHKITKRGQNVTFRCDPISEHNRLYWYRQTLGQGPEFLTYFQNEAQLEKSRLLSDRFSAERPKGSFSTLEIQRTEQGDSAMYLCASSLNPQETQYFGPGTRLLVL.

This chain connects TRBV15 to TRBJ1-4; D ambiguous. The CDR3 has 13 residues. Trimming stripped 7 bases from V and 4 bases from J, with 10 bases between. The germline V gene has CDR1 LNHNV and CDR2 YYDKDF (reference sequence). CDR3 protein: CATKEPYNEKLFF. The CDR3 coding sequence is TGTGCCACCAAGGAGCCATATAATGAAAAACTGTTTTTT.